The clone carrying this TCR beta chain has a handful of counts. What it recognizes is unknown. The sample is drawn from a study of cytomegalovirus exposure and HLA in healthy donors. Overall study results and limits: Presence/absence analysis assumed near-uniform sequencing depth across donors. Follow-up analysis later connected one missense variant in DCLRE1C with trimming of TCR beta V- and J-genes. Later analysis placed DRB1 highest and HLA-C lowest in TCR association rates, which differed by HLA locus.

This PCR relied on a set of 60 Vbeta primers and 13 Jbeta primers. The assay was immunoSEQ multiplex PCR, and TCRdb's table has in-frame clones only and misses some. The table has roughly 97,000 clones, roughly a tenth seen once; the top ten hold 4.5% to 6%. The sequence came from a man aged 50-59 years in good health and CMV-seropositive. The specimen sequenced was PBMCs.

The CDR3 is CASSLIERGGAKNEQFF. CDR3 in DNA: TGCGCCAGCAGCCTCATAGAAAGAGGGGGAGCAAAAAATGAGCAGTTCTTC. This chain links TRBV4-1 with TRBJ2-1, with a tentative D call TRBD1 (6 bases). The CDR3 is 17 amino acids. V was clipped by 4 bases and J by 7 bases, with 23 bases between them. Germline V lookup: CDR1 MGHRA, CDR2 YSYEKL.